This T cell receptor (beta chain) was identified in a study of vaccination and CD4 T cells after COVID-19. For the study at large: SARS-CoV-2, HCoV-NL63, HCoV-OC43 and HCoV-229E supplied the overlapping spike peptides used to stimulate cells.

Cultured CD4+ T-cell DNA underwent Oncomine TCR Beta short-read sequencing. From CD4+ T cells that had been cultured, genomic DNA was extracted. TCRdb used MiXCR to reprocess the PCR reads, holding one entry per CDR3 protein. The table lists approximately 12,000 distinct CDR3 sequences, almost 65% of them singletons, with roughly 25% in the top ten. Concerning this clonotype itself: Its antigen is currently unknown.

Germline-derived CDR1 and CDR2 are LNHDA and SQIVND (reference sequence). Trimming removed 0 bases from V and 5 bases from J, with 17 bases in between. The CDR3 runs to 17 residues. Treatment here: roughly 10-day PBMC culture with coronavirus spike peptide pools or control peptides (ViraFEST assay). The sequence was collected from a human donor who had recovered from COVID-19. The sequencing here drew on CD4+ T cells from blood, cultured in vitro, taken before SARS-CoV-2 vaccination. The rearrangement uses TRBV19 and TRBJ1-5; D possibly corresponds to TRBD1 (6 bases). The CDR3 DNA reads TGTGCCAGTAGTATAGATCTAGGGGGGACTCGTGATCAGCCCCAGCATTTT. Protein sequence: CASSIDLGGTRDQPQHF.